The rows below give T cell receptor beta chains drawn from one sample of a study of T cell responses to AZD1222 COVID-19 vaccine. This table comes from immunoSEQ multiplex PCR, and its TCRdb copy is limited to in-frame clones, with some not included. The sample holds about 200,000 clones; roughly 92% are singletons and the top ten take around 1%. This specimen consisted of peripheral blood, obtained 28 days after the second AZD1222 dose. All receptors derive from an adult who received the AZD1222 COVID-19 vaccine. Each CDR3 is given with its conserved first and last residue. The D gene is left open where the match is weak. Some rows mark clone size as missing; the rest say once, few, many or name a class of expanded clone.

j_gene: TRBJ2-7; abundance: .; d_gene: .; v_gene: TRBV6-5; CDR3aa: CASRPGTRAYEQYF; CDR3nt: TGTGCCAGCAGGCCGGGCACAAGGGCCTACGAGCAGTACTTC
j_gene: TRBJ2-7; abundance: .; d_gene: .; v_gene: TRBV4-1; CDR3aa: CASSQERPRDEQYF; CDR3nt: TGCGCCAGCAGCCAAGAAAGACCCCGCGACGAGCAGTACTTC
j_gene: TRBJ2-3; abundance: .; d_gene: TRBD2; v_gene: TRBV6-1; CDR3aa: CASSEASAGGLYTQYF; CDR3nt: TGTGCCAGCAGTGAAGCCTCAGCGGGGGGCTTGTATACGCAGTATTTT
j_gene: TRBJ1-2; abundance: .; d_gene: .; v_gene: TRBV19; CDR3aa: CASSIQGSSGNYGYTF; CDR3nt: TGTGCCAGTAGTATACAGGGGTCGAGTGGTAACTATGGCTACACCTTC
j_gene: TRBJ1-1; abundance: .; d_gene: .; v_gene: TRBV7-3; CDR3aa: CASSRTLRGLDTEAFF; CDR3nt: TGTGCCAGCAGCCGGACTTTAAGGGGTTTGGACACTGAAGCTTTCTTT
j_gene: TRBJ1-5; abundance: .; d_gene: .; v_gene: TRBV30; CDR3aa: CAWDQRQGGQPQHF; CDR3nt: TGTGCCTGGGACCAGAGGCAGGGAGGGCAGCCCCAGCATTTT
j_gene: TRBJ1-3; abundance: .; d_gene: TRBD1; v_gene: TRBV3-1/TRBV3-2; CDR3aa: CASSQAGGGSGNTIYF; CDR3nt: TGTGCCAGCAGCCAAGCAGGGGGAGGCTCTGGAAACACCATATATTTT
j_gene: TRBJ1-3; abundance: .; d_gene: .; v_gene: TRBV19; CDR3aa: CATSPGYSGNTIYF; CDR3nt: TGTGCCACCTCACCGGGGTACTCTGGAAACACCATATATTTT
j_gene: TRBJ1-5; abundance: .; d_gene: TRBD1; v_gene: TRBV29-1; CDR3aa: CSARTGGNQPQHF; CDR3nt: TGCAGCGCCCGGACAGGGGGAAATCAGCCCCAGCATTTT
j_gene: TRBJ1-2; abundance: .; d_gene: .; v_gene: TRBV28; CDR3aa: CASRGTRPYGYTF; CDR3nt: TGTGCCAGCAGAGGAACACGTCCCTATGGCTACACCTTC
j_gene: TRBJ1-1; abundance: .; d_gene: .; v_gene: TRBV10-3; CDR3aa: CAISGSGAGGGAEAFF; CDR3nt: TGTGCCATCAGTGGCTCAGGGGCGGGTGGTGGTGCTGAAGCTTTCTTT
j_gene: TRBJ1-2; abundance: .; d_gene: .; v_gene: TRBV28; CDR3aa: CASSTGSTGYTF; CDR3nt: TGTGCCAGTTCTACAGGGAGCACTGGCTACACCTTC
j_gene: TRBJ2-2; abundance: .; d_gene: .; v_gene: TRBV16; CDR3aa: CASSRRTGNTGELFF; CDR3nt: TGTGCCAGCAGCCGCCGAACAGGGAACACCGGGGAGCTGTTTTTT
j_gene: TRBJ1-1; abundance: .; d_gene: TRBD1; v_gene: TRBV20-1; CDR3aa: CSASAGTGAFF; CDR3nt: TGCAGTGCTAGCGCCGGGACAGGAGCTTTCTTT
j_gene: TRBJ1-5; abundance: .; d_gene: .; v_gene: TRBV4-2; CDR3aa: CASSQARTENQPQHF; CDR3nt: TGTGCCAGCAGCCAAGCTAGAACAGAGAATCAGCCCCAGCATTTT
j_gene: TRBJ2-5; abundance: once; d_gene: TRBD2; v_gene: TRBV5-1; CDR3aa: CASSLGGTSGGQETQYF; CDR3nt: TGCGCCAGCAGCTTGGGAGGGACTAGCGGGGGCCAAGAGACCCAGTACTTC
j_gene: TRBJ2-1; abundance: .; d_gene: TRBD1; v_gene: TRBV2; CDR3aa: CASSDPLIRDRMFF; CDR3nt: TGTGCCAGCAGTGATCCACTAATCCGGGACAGAATGTTCTTC
j_gene: TRBJ2-5; abundance: .; d_gene: .; v_gene: TRBV10-3; CDR3aa: CAISVAGPETQYF; CDR3nt: TGTGCCATCAGTGTGGCAGGCCCGGAGACCCAGTACTTC
j_gene: TRBJ1-2; abundance: few; d_gene: .; v_gene: TRBV3-1/TRBV3-2; CDR3aa: CASSQVDSLPLF; CDR3nt: TGTGCCAGCAGCCAGGTGGACAGTCTGCCCCTCTTC
j_gene: TRBJ2-1; abundance: .; d_gene: .; v_gene: TRBV7-9; CDR3aa: CASTRTDYNEQFF; CDR3nt: TGTGCCAGCACCCGGACAGACTACAATGAGCAGTTCTTC
j_gene: TRBJ2-3; abundance: .; d_gene: .; v_gene: TRBV11-3; CDR3aa: CASSLDDGAESDTQYF; CDR3nt: TGTGCCAGCAGCTTAGATGATGGGGCAGAGTCAGATACGCAGTATTTT
j_gene: TRBJ1-2; abundance: once; d_gene: .; v_gene: TRBV6-5; CDR3aa: CASSYSTGARSGYTF; CDR3nt: TGTGCCAGCAGTTACTCAACGGGGGCGCGAAGTGGCTACACCTTC
j_gene: TRBJ1-4; abundance: .; d_gene: .; v_gene: TRBV28; CDR3aa: CASTSGATNEKLFF; CDR3nt: TGTGCCAGCACCTCAGGGGCAACTAATGAAAAACTGTTTTTT
j_gene: TRBJ1-1; abundance: once; d_gene: TRBD1; v_gene: TRBV6-5; CDR3aa: CASRRDSNTEAFF; CDR3nt: TGTGCCAGCAGACGGGACAGCAACACTGAAGCTTTCTTT
j_gene: TRBJ2-5; abundance: .; d_gene: TRBD1; v_gene: TRBV19; CDR3aa: CASSAKDRGLGETQYF; CDR3nt: TGTGCCAGTAGTGCGAAAGACAGGGGTTTGGGAGAGACCCAGTACTTC
j_gene: TRBJ2-3; abundance: .; d_gene: .; v_gene: TRBV6-1; CDR3aa: CASSEWGRGDGTQYF; CDR3nt: TGTGCCAGCAGTGAATGGGGTAGGGGGGATGGCACGCAGTATTTT
j_gene: TRBJ1-6; abundance: once; d_gene: .; v_gene: TRBV7-6; CDR3aa: CASSSRTGPNSPLHF; CDR3nt: TGTGCCAGCAGCTCCCGGACGGGCCCCAATTCACCCCTCCACTTT
j_gene: TRBJ2-5; abundance: .; d_gene: TRBD1; v_gene: TRBV7-2; CDR3aa: CASSLGGQAQETQYF; CDR3nt: TGTGCCAGCAGCTTAGGGGGACAGGCCCAAGAGACCCAGTACTTC
j_gene: TRBJ2-7; abundance: .; d_gene: .; v_gene: TRBV28; CDR3aa: CASRPRGGSYEQYF; CDR3nt: TGTGCCAGCAGACCTAGAGGGGGAAGCTACGAGCAGTACTTC
j_gene: TRBJ1-3; abundance: .; d_gene: .; v_gene: TRBV28; CDR3aa: CASSRQGNTIYF; CDR3nt: TGTGCCAGCAGTCGGCAGGGAAACACCATATATTTT
j_gene: TRBJ1-6; abundance: .; d_gene: .; v_gene: TRBV15; CDR3aa: CATRDGNNSPLHF; CDR3nt: TGTGCCACCAGGGACGGCAATAATTCACCCCTCCACTTT
j_gene: TRBJ1-4; abundance: .; d_gene: .; v_gene: TRBV7-6; CDR3aa: CASSLGSMGHSKNWDF; CDR3nt: TGTGCCAGCAGCTTAGGGTCCATGGGACACTCCAAAAACTGGGATTTT
j_gene: TRBJ2-6; abundance: .; d_gene: .; v_gene: TRBV27; CDR3aa: CASSLSGTFPEAGANVLTF; CDR3nt: TGTGCCAGCAGTTTATCCGGGACTTTCCCCGAAGCTGGGGCCAACGTCCTGACTTTC